This T cell receptor (beta chain) emerged from a study of blood T cell repertoires in COVID-19. For the study at large: T cells, B-cell-depleted T cells, or PBMCs provided the cDNA or gDNA that served as material.

Participant age was about 18 to 89 years, and participants resided in about 25 US areas. Self-reported history from a screening survey and questionnaire set each donor's cohort. How the authors handled the data: The authors estimated nucleated cell counts from reference gene primer amplification. Some clones are missing from TCRdb's copy, which holds only in-frame ones; the method was immunoSEQ multiplex PCR. From that table come the V and J calls and clone size; the DNA was used to work out D and trimming. The data hold about 210,000 clones, with 81% observed a single time. CDR3 length: 17 amino acids. V was pared by 1 base and J by 2 bases, with 18 bases between. CDR1 is SQVTM, CDR2 ANQGSEA, per germline.

This receptor was obtained from a woman in her forties or fifties with acute COVID-19. Input material: PBMCs or T cells enriched from blood (not recorded which). J is TRBJ1-3 and V is TRBV29-1; no definite D call. The CDR3: CSVEGWEEGLAGNTIYF. CDR3 coding DNA: TGCAGCGTTGAAGGCTGGGAAGAGGGCCTGGCTGGAAACACCATATATTTT.